A single sample gave rise to the 10 T cell receptor beta chains below, sequenced in a study of identical twins. MiXCR, applied by TCRdb to the 5' RACE reads, yields one record per CDR3 protein. The data show around 1.7 million distinct CDR3 sequences, with about 32% seen just once and about 0.27% held by the top ten. Sequencing was carried out using cord blood. The receptors derive from a newborn girl in good health.

V usage is TRBV27 and J usage is TRBJ2-1; D ambiguous. Germline V lookup: CDR1 MNHEY, CDR2 SMNVEV (reference sequence). The V end lost 5 bases, the J end lost 1 base, and 15 bases lay between the germline ends. This CDR3 has 16 amino acids. Here the CDR3 DNA reads TGTGCCAGCAGTCTAAAAGCTGGGATTTCCTACAATGAGCAGTTCTTC. Its translation: CASSLKAGISYNEQFF.

The genes are TRBV18 and TRBJ2-7; a possible D gene is TRBD1 (6 bases). Trimming pared 6 bases from V and 5 bases from J, leaving 20 bases between. Germline V gene data show CDR1 as KGHSH and CDR2 as LQKENI. This CDR3 spans 15 amino acids. This chain's CDR3 is CASSLIPVQGNEQYF. CDR3 sequence (DNA): TGTGCCAGCTCCCTAATTCCGGTACAGGGAAACGAGCAGTACTTC.

This clonotype was seen more than once but under ten times. CDR3 sequence: CASSQVTIAGAQTDTQYF. The DNA of the CDR3 is TGTGCCAGCAGCCAAGTAACCATAGCGGGAGCCCAGACAGATACGCAGTATTTT. The chain employs TRBV4-2 and TRBJ2-3; 9 bases match TRBD2. V trimming: 1 base; J trimming: 3 bases; junction bases outside the gene matches: 11. CDR3 length: 18 residues. Germline CDR1 reads LGHNA; CDR2 reads YNFKEQ.

This clonotype was observed a handful of times. The chain is built from TRBV12-5 and TRBJ1-5; possible D gene TRBD1, 5 bases. V lost 3 bases and J lost 6, with 15 bases in between. CDR3 length: 15 residues. CDR1 is LGHNT, CDR2 FRNRAP, per germline. The CDR3 region has the DNA TGTGCTAGTGGTTTAATTCCCCCGGGGGTTCAGCCCCAGCATTTT. Encoded protein: CASGLIPPGVQPQHF.

The V and J genes are TRBV2 and TRBJ2-1, with D perhaps TRBD2 (5 bases). The J call is uncertain, as TRBJ2-7 better fits the DNA end. The CDR3 extends over 15 amino acids. Germline V gene lookup returns CDR1 SNHLY and CDR2 FYNNEI. This CDR3 reads CASSEIGSGYNEQYF. For the CDR3, the DNA is TGTGCCAGCAGTGAGATTGGGAGCGGCTACAATGAGCAGTACTTC.

V usage is TRBV4-1 and J usage is TRBJ1-2; D is perhaps TRBD1 (6 bases). V was trimmed by 0 bases and J by 6 bases, leaving 23 bases between them. The CDR3 consists of 18 residues. Germline V lookup: CDR1 MGHRA, CDR2 YSYEKL. For the CDR3, the DNA is TGCGCCAGCAGCCAAGAGTCTTTGGGGGCTTCCCGAGGGGATGGCTACACCTTC. It specifies CASSQESLGASRGDGYTF.

This clonotype has just a few counts. The rearrangement links TRBV20-1 to TRBJ1-5, with D tentatively TRBD1 (5 bases). Germline values: CDR1 DFQATT, CDR2 SNEGSKA (reference sequence). This CDR3 contains 10 residues. V was trimmed by 5 bases and J by 12 bases, leaving 11 bases between them. The CDR3 protein is CSALGQFQHF. The CDR3 DNA follows: TGCAGTGCTTTGGGGCAATTCCAGCATTTT.

This clonotype showed up just a few times. The V call is TRBV6-5, the J call TRBJ2-7; 9 bases agree with TRBD1. This CDR3 comprises 15 residues. Germline values: CDR1 MNHEY, CDR2 SVGAGI. The ends lost 6 bases at V and 2 bases at J; junction bases unmatched: 8. CDR3 residues: CASRSTGGPTYEQYF. The CDR3 DNA follows: TGTGCCAGCAGATCCACAGGGGGCCCTACCTACGAGCAGTACTTC.

As concerns this clonotype: This likely comes from a read error, as the CDR3 has no conserved phenylalanine or tryptophan at its end. This chain joins TRBV5-1 and TRBJ1-1; D is perhaps TRBD1 (5 bases). Per germline, CDR1 SGHRS and CDR2 YFSETQ. The ends were cut back, 0 bases at V and 6 bases at J, with 9 bases in the middle. This CDR3 is 13 amino acids long. The CDR3 protein is CASSLVLRAEAFV. DNA of the CDR3: TGCGCCAGCAGCTTGGTTCTCAGGGCTGAAGCTTTCGTT.

This clonotype was recorded a few times. This chain joins TRBV12-3 or TRBV12-4 and TRBJ1-4; D may be TRBD1 (6 bases). V gave up 0 bases and J gave up 8 bases, with 13 bases separating them. The length of the CDR3 is 15 residues. This CDR3 reads CASSLAPGVGEKLFF. The DNA of the CDR3 is TGTGCCAGCAGTTTAGCCCCAGGGGTAGGGGAAAAACTGTTTTTT.